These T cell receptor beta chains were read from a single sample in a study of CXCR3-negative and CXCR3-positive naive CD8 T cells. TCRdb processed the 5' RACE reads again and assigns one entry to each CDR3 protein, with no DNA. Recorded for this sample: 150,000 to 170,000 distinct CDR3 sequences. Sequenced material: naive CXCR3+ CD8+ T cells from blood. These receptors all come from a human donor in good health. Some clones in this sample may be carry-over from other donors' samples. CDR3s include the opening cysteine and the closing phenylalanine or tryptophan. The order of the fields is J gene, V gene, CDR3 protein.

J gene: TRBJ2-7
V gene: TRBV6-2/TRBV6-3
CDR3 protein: CASSYESGRVGEQYF

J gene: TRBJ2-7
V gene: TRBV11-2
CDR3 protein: CASSLGGPGYEQYF

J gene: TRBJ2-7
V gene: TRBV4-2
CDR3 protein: CASSGNRDSYEQYF

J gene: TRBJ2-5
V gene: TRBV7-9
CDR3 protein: CASSPAGGGSIWGQETQYF

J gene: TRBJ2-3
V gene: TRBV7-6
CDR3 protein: CASSRLAGGPSTDTQYF

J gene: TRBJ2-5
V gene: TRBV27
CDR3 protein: CASMGEGPGQGAIETQYF

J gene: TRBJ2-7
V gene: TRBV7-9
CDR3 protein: CASSLGTPYEQYF

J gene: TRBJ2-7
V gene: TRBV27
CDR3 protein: CASSRTGTYEQCF

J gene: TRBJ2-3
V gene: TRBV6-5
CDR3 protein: CASSPGTSGRAADTQYF

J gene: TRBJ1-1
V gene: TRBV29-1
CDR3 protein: CSVFPGTGAFF

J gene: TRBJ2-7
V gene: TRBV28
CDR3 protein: CASSLLTSGSSYEQYF

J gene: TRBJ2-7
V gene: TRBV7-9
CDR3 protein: CASSLAGPGMLGYEQYF

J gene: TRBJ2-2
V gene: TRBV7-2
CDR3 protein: CASSLVSSGELFF

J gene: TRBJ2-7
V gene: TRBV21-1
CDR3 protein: CASSKPPGQESYEQYF

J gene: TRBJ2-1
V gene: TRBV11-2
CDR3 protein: CASSLAPLATHNEQFF

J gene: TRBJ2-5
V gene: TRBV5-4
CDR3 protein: CASSLARLAGSETQYF

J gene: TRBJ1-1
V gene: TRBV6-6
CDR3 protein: CASSRGGLNTEAFF

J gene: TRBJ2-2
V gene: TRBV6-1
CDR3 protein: CASSWQSRGSNTGELFF

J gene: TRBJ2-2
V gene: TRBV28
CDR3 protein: CASSRPGELFF

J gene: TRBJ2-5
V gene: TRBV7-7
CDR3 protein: CASSLNRPDGQETQYF

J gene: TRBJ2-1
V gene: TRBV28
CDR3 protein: CASSPPRGGSLNEQFF

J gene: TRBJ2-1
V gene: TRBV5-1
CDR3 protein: CASSQHKREETYNEQFF

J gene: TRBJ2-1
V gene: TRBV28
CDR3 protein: CASRNDGSSYNEQFF

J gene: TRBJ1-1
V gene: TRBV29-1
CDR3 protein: CSVEDNSQNTEAFF

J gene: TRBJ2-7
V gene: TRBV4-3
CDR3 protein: CASSQELQGVSYEQYF

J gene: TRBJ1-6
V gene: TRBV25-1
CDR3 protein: CASSESLVTYNSPLHF

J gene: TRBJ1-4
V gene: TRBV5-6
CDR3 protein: CASSLVQGRATNEKLFF

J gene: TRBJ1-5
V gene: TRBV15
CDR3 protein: CATSRDGGFGQPQHF

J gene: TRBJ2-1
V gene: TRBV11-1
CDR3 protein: CASSTGQGHNEQFF

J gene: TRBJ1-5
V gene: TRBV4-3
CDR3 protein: CASSQAHTGLQPQHF

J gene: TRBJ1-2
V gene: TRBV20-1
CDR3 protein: CSAREPYGYTF

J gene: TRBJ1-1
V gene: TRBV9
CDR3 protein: CASSTGGHTEAFF

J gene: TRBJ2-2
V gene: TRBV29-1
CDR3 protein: CSVEVGTLNTGELFF

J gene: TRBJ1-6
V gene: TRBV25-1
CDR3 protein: CASRLGGGGNNSPLHF

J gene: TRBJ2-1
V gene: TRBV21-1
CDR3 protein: CASSKAFRVGAVYNEQFF

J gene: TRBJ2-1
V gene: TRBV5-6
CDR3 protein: CASDILSGLLGNEQFF

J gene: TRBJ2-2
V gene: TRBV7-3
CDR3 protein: CASSLTTGGTGELFF

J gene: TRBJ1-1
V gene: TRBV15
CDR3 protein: CATSTAGLTGDEAFF

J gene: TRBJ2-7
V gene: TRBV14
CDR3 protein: CASSQVATLYEQYF

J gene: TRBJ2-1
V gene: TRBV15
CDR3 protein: CATSTRATSGRAREQFF

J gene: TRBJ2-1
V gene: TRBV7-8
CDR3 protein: CASSSEGQAWNEQFF

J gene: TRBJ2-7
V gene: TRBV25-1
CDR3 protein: CASSPRGQGWLEQYF

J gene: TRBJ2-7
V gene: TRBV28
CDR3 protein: CASSLTDSYEQYF

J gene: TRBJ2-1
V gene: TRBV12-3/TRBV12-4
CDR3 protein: CASSSPRQGGYNEQFF

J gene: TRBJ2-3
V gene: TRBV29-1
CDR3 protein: CSPERTGLAGAPDTQYF